The 4 T cell receptor beta chains presented below share a single source sample, sequenced in a study of cytomegalovirus exposure and HLA in healthy donors. Both 60 Vbeta primers and 13 Jbeta primers went into the PCR. Only in-frame clones appear in the TCRdb table, and some are missing; sequencing was by immunoSEQ multiplex PCR. The data hold about 50,000 clones, with 55% to 85% observed a single time. Material for sequencing was PBMCs. These receptors were obtained from a woman aged 50 to 60 in good health and CMV-seronegative.

This sequence joins TRBV4-2 and TRBJ2-3, with D perhaps matching TRBD2 (6 bases). The CDR3 length is 17 residues. V was trimmed by 1 base and J by 0 bases, leaving 14 bases between them. CDR1 and CDR2 from the germline V gene are LGHNA and YNFKEQ. The CDR3 here is CASSQGNGGSSTDTQYF. The CDR3 bases are TGTGCCAGCAGCCAAGGAAACGGGGGATCTAGCACAGATACGCAGTATTTT.

This CDR3 reads CASTPGGSARKTEAFF. CDR3 nucleotides: TGCGCCAGCACCCCAGGGGGGTCTGCAAGGAAGACTGAAGCTTTCTTT. V is TRBV4-1 and J is TRBJ1-1, with TRBD1 identical over 7 bases. This CDR3 has 16 residues. V gave up 7 bases and J gave up 5 bases; unmatched junction bases: 16. Germline loops: CDR1 MGHRA, CDR2 YSYEKL.

The V call is TRBV19, the J call TRBJ1-1; 8 bases agree with TRBD1. Trimming cost V 7 bases and J 2 bases; bases outside gene matches: 0. Germline CDR1 LNHDA, CDR2 SQIVND (reference sequence). The CDR3 contains 12 residues. CDR3 residues: CASTGGNTEAFF. The DNA for the CDR3 is TGTGCCAGTACAGGGGGCAACACTGAAGCTTTCTTT.

The rearrangement uses TRBV30 and TRBJ1-5, with D possibly TRBD1 on 6 matching bases. CDR3 length: 13 residues. The germline gives CDR1 GTSNPN, CDR2 SVGIG (reference sequence). CDR3 loop: CAGGGSFDQPQHF. In nucleotides, the CDR3 is TGTGCTGGGGGCGGGTCGTTTGATCAGCCCCAGCATTTT.